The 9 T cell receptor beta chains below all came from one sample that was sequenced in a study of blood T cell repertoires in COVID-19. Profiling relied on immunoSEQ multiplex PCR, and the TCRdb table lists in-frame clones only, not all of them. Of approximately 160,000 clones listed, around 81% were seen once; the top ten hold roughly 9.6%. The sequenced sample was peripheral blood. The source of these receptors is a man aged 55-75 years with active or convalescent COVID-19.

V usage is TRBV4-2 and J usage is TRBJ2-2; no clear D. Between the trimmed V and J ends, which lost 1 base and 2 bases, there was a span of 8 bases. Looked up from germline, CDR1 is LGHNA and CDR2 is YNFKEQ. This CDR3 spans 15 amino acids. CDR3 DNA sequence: TGTGCCAGCAGCCAAGGATTGACTAACACCGGGGAGCTGTTTTTT. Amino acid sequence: CASSQGLTNTGELFF.

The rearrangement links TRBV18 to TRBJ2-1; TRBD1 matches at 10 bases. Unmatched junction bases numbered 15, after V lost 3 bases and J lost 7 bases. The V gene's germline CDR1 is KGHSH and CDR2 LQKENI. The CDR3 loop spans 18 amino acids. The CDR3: CASSPRDRGLLVRNEQFF. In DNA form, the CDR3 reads TGTGCCAGCTCACCGAGAGACAGGGGGCTACTAGTCCGTAATGAGCAGTTCTTC.

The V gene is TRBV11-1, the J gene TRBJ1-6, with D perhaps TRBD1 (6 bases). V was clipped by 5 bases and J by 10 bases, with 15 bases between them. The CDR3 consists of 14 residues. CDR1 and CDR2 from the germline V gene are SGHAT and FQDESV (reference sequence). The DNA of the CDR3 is TGTGCCAGCAGCCCTCTGGGGACACAATCACCCCTCCACTTT. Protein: CASSPLGTQSPLHF.

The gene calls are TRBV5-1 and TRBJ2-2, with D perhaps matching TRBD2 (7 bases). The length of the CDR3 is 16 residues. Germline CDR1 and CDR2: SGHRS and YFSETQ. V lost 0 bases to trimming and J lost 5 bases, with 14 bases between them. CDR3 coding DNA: TGCGCCAGCAGCTTGGGCTCCAGGGGAGGGACCGGGGAGCTGTTTTTT. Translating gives CASSLGSRGGTGELFF. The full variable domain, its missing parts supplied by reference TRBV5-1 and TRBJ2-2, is KAGVTQTPRYLIKTRGQQVTLSCSPISGHRSVSWYQQTPGQGLQFLFEYFSETQRNKGNFPGRFSGRQFSNSRSEMNVSTLELGDSALYLCASSLGSRGGTGELFFGEGSRLTVL.

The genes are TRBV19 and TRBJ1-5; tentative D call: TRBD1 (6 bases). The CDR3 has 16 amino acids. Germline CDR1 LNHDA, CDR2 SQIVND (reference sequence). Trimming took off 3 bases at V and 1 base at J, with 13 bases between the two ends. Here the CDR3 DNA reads TGTGCCAGTAGTATTGGCGGGGGGCACAGCAATCAGCCCCAGCATTTT. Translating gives CASSIGGGHSNQPQHF.

The CDR3 DNA reads as TGTGCCAGTAGTACTAGAGGCGGCAATGAGCAGTTCTTC. Protein: CASSTRGGNEQFF. V gene TRBV19 combines with J gene TRBJ2-1, with unresolved D. The germline CDR1 and CDR2 sequences are LNHDA and SQIVND (reference sequence). V gave up 4 bases and J gave up 6 bases, with 10 bases separating them. This CDR3 has 13 amino acids.

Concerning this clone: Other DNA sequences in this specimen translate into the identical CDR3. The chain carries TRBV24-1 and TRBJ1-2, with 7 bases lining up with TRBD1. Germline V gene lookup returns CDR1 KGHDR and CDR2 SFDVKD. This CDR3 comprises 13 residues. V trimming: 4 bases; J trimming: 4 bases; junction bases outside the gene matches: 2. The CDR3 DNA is TGTGCCACCAGTGACCGGGACAGCTATGGCTACACCTTC. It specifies CATSDRDSYGYTF.

The CDR3 region is CASTDGTSGDYNEQFF. CDR3 in DNA: TGTGCCAGCACTGACGGGACTAGCGGGGATTACAATGAGCAGTTCTTC. V is TRBV28 and J is TRBJ2-1; 13 bases align to TRBD2. The junction had 7 bases not matched to a gene; V was cut back by 7 bases and J by 4 bases. The CDR3 runs 16 residues. Germline V gene sequence: CDR1 MDHEN, CDR2 SYDVKM.

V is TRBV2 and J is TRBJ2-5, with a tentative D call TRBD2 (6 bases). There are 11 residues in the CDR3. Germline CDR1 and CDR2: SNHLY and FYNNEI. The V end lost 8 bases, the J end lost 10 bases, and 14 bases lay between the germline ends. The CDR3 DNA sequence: TGTGCCAGCCACTGGAGGGAACGCCAGTACTTC. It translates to CASHWRERQYF.